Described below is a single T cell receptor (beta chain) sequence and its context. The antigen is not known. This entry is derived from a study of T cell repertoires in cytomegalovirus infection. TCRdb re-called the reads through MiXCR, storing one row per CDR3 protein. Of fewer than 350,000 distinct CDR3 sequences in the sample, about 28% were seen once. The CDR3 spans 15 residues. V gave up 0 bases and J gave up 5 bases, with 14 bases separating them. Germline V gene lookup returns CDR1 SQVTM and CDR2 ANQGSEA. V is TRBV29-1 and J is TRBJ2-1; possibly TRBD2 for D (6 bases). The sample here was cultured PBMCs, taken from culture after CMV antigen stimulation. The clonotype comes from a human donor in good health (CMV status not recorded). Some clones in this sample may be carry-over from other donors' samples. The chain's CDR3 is CSVEDGRISHNEQFF. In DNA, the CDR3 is TGCAGCGTTGAAGATGGGAGGATCTCACACAATGAGCAGTTCTTC.